The clone carrying this TCR beta chain was picked up many times. Its antigen is still unknown. This sample is drawn from a study of identical twins. Germline lookup yields CDR1 ENHRY and CDR2 SYGVKD. The CDR3 covers 13 residues. V was shortened by 2 bases and J by 0 bases, with 2 bases between the two germline ends. Template switching (which added a universal primer site) was used, and cDNA carried unique molecular identifiers. TCRdb reanalysed the 5' RACE reads using MiXCR and keeps one entry per CDR3 protein. The table records 200,000 to 250,000 distinct CDR3 sequences, around 6.9% of them present only once. Study-level findings and limits: Models came in too low on out-of-frame TCR alpha sharing in monozygotic twins.

A further study also used this sample, focusing on yellow fever vaccine responses in identical twins.

This chain connects TRBV10-3 to TRBJ1-3; D gene ambiguous. The clonotype was recovered from a woman under 30 in good health. The sample taken for sequencing was memory (CD45RO+) T cells sorted from blood. CDR3 DNA: TGTGCCATCAGTGAGCCCTCTGGAAACACCATATATTTT. Its protein is CAISEPSGNTIYF.